The 21 T cell receptor beta chains below come from one sample, sequenced in a study of PD-1 blockade in mismatch repair-deficient tumors. Only in-frame clones appear in the TCRdb table, and some are missing; sequencing was by immunoSEQ multiplex PCR. This table holds about 38,000 clones, roughly 83% found once. Material: peripheral blood, obtained 4 weeks after starting pembrolizumab. All receptors come from an adult with mismatch repair-deficient cancer.

This clone turned up a few times. DNA of the CDR3: TGTGCCAGCAGCCAGGGGACTAGCGGGACTCCGAGCGAGCAGTACTTC. It encodes CASSQGTSGTPSEQYF. The V and J genes are TRBV4-2 and TRBJ2-7; 13 bases agree with TRBD2. Germline V CDR1 and CDR2: LGHNA, YNFKEQ. The length of the CDR3 is 16 residues. V trimming: 3 bases; J trimming: 6 bases; junction bases outside the gene matches: 8.

V and J are TRBV25-1 and TRBJ1-4, with TRBD1 identical over 8 bases. Germline CDR1 is MGHDK and CDR2 is SYGVNS. The CDR3 covers 16 residues. With V trimmed by 0 bases and J by 11 bases, 11 bases remained unmatched. The CDR3 is CASSEYGPTGEGKLFF. The CDR3 nucleotides read TGTGCCAGCAGTGAATACGGGCCGACAGGGGAAGGGAAACTGTTTTTT.

The chain couples TRBV29-1 to TRBJ2-7; TRBD2 matches 7 bases. J lost 3 bases, V lost 8 bases, and 10 bases had no gene match. Germline CDR1 reads SQVTM; CDR2 reads ANQGSEA. The CDR3 is 13 residues long. For the CDR3, the DNA is TGCAGCACCATGACTAGCTACGACTACGAGCAGTACTTC. Encoded protein: CSTMTSYDYEQYF.

CDR3 amino acids: CASSKIFPGTGDTEAFF. DNA of the CDR3: TGTGCCAGCAGCAAAATCTTCCCCGGGACAGGGGACACTGAAGCTTTCTTT. V and J are TRBV21-1 and TRBJ1-1; the table's D gene call, TRBD1, was not cross checked with the DNA. TRBV21-1 is a known pseudogene. This CDR3 comprises 17 residues.

The gene calls are TRBV6-6 and TRBJ1-3; no firm D call. CDR1 MNHNY and CDR2 SVGAGI come from the germline V gene (reference sequence). Trimming stripped 3 bases from V and 0 bases from J, with 6 bases between. The CDR3 consists of 14 residues. In DNA form, the CDR3 reads TGTGCCAGCAGTTATGGAAGCTCTGGAAACACCATATATTTT. It codes for CASSYGSSGNTIYF.

The V call is TRBV7-9, the J call TRBJ2-3; TRBD1 is a possible D gene (6 bases). The CDR3 sequence is 18 residues long. V was shortened by 4 bases and J by 0 bases, with 20 bases between the two germline ends. From germline, CDR1 is SEHNR and CDR2 FQNEAQ (reference sequence). Here the CDR3 DNA reads TGTGCCAGCAGCTCAACAACTCGGACAGTATCTAGCACAGATACGCAGTATTTT. It translates to CASSSTTRTVSSTDTQYF.

The DNA for the CDR3 is TGTGCCAGCTCACCACCGGCAGACACCGGGGAGCTGTTTTTT. The encoded protein is CASSPPADTGELFF. This chain links TRBV18 with TRBJ2-2; D gene ambiguous. V lost 0 bases and J lost 3, with 5 bases in between. This CDR3 is built from 14 residues. Per the germline V gene, CDR1 is KGHSH and CDR2 is LQKENI.

This sequence joins TRBV7-2 and TRBJ2-6; TRBD2 matches 7 bases. The V gene end was trimmed by 5 bases and the J gene end by 3 bases; junction bases not matched to a gene: 7. The CDR3 totals 16 residues. CDR1 and CDR2 from the germline V gene are SGHTA and FQGNSA. CDR3: CASSRGGRGGANVLTF. For the CDR3, the DNA is TGTGCCAGCAGCCGTGGCGGGAGAGGTGGGGCCAACGTCCTGACTTTC.

The chain is built from TRBV9 and TRBJ2-3; a possible D gene is TRBD1 (7 bases). Germline V gene data show CDR1 as SGDLS and CDR2 as YYNGEE. The V end lost 4 bases, the J end lost 6 bases, and 24 bases lay between the germline ends. The length of the CDR3 is 17 residues. This CDR3 is CASSNSGRGSGQDTQYF. CDR3 DNA sequence: TGTGCCAGCAGCAATAGCGGCCGGGGGTCGGGACAGGATACGCAGTATTTT. The variable domain in full, with the rest retrieved from reference TRBV9 and TRBJ2-3, is DSGVTQTPKHLITATGQRVTLRCSPRSGDLSVYWYQQSLDQGLQFLIQYYNGEERAKGNILERFSAQQFPDLHSELNLSSLELGDSALYFCASSNSGRGSGQDTQYFGPGTRLTVL.

The CDR3 reads CASSDSAGGSTDTQYF. The CDR3 DNA is TGTGCCAGCAGTGACTCAGCGGGAGGGAGCACAGATACGCAGTATTTT. The V call is TRBV6-4, the J call TRBJ2-3; 10 bases line up with TRBD2. Trimming cost V 0 bases and J 0 bases; bases outside gene matches: 0. Germline CDR1 MRHNA, CDR2 SNTAGT. This CDR3 contains 16 residues.

The gene calls are TRBV7-9 and TRBJ2-2, with 9 bases matching TRBD2. The V gene's germline CDR1 is SEHNR and CDR2 FQNEAQ (reference sequence). V lost 5 bases, J lost 6 bases, and 7 bases stayed unmatched. There are 15 residues in the CDR3. The CDR3 region has the DNA TGTGCCAGCAGCCCGCGGGGGGGGACGGCCGGGGAGCTGTTTTTT. Protein: CASSPRGGTAGELFF. Using reference TRBV7-9 and TRBJ2-2 for the parts outside the CDR3, the full variable domain is DTGVSQNPRHKITKRGQNVTFRCDPISEHNRLYWYRQTLGQGPEFLTYFQNEAQLEKSRLLSDRFSAERPKGSFSTLEIQRTEQGDSAMYLCASSPRGGTAGELFFGEGSRLTVL.

This clone was recorded once. The chain employs TRBV19 and TRBJ2-3, with TRBD2 matching over 8 bases. V was pared by 5 bases and J by 1 base, with 8 bases of the junction left unmatched. In germline, CDR1 is LNHDA, CDR2 SQIVND (reference sequence). CDR3 length: 16 residues. CDR3 region: CASSLRSGMGTDTQYF. The CDR3 DNA is TGTGCCAGTAGTCTTCGTAGCGGGATGGGCACAGATACGCAGTATTTT.

V is TRBV2 and J is TRBJ1-1; 9 bases fit TRBD1. This CDR3 contains 14 residues. After removal of 4 bases from V and 4 bases from J, the junction contained 4 bases not matched to a gene. Germline CDR1 is SNHLY and CDR2 is FYNNEI. Here the CDR3 DNA reads TGTGCCAGCAGTGCACAGGGGGCGGGCACTGAAGCTTTCTTT. Its protein is CASSAQGAGTEAFF.

V gene TRBV28 combines with J gene TRBJ2-3; 11 bases match TRBD2. This CDR3 has 17 amino acids. The germline gives CDR1 MDHEN, CDR2 SYDVKM. After removal of 4 bases from V and 5 bases from J, the junction contained 11 bases not matched to a gene. The CDR3 region is CASSSIAGGPRGDTQYF. The CDR3 bases are TGTGCCAGCAGTTCGATAGCGGGAGGGCCGAGGGGAGATACGCAGTATTTT.

V gene TRBV7-6 combines with J gene TRBJ2-7, with 7 bases aligning to TRBD2. This CDR3 contains 15 residues. Trimming cost V 3 bases and J 2 bases; bases outside gene matches: 7. The germline V gene encodes CDR1 SGHVS and CDR2 FNYEAQ. The CDR3 DNA reads as TGTGCCAGCAGCTTGGCCGGGACTAAGGCCTACGAGCAGTACTTC. Its protein product is CASSLAGTKAYEQYF.

V and J are TRBV9 and TRBJ1-1; possible D gene TRBD1, 5 bases. Germline loops: CDR1 SGDLS, CDR2 YYNGEE. The length of the CDR3 is 15 residues. Trimming pared 3 bases from V and 1 base from J, leaving 13 bases between. The CDR3 reads CASSARRGGNTEAFF. The CDR3 coding sequence is TGTGCCAGCAGCGCCCGCCGGGGGGGGAACACTGAAGCTTTCTTT.

The CDR3 protein is CASRGGGGYTF. The CDR3 nucleotides are TGTGCCAGCAGGGGTGGGGGCGGCTACACCTTC. The chain recombines TRBV2 with TRBJ1-2; D is possibly TRBD1 (6 bases). CDR1 is SNHLY and CDR2 is FYNNEI in the germline V gene. The V end lost 6 bases, the J end lost 8 bases, and 10 bases lay between the germline ends. This CDR3 spans 11 amino acids.

V and J are TRBV5-1 and TRBJ2-5, with D maybe TRBD2 (6 bases). The CDR3 totals 19 residues. V dropped 4 bases and J dropped 2 bases, with 27 bases sitting between them. Germline V lookup: CDR1 SGHRS, CDR2 YFSETQ. CDR3 sequence: CASSTRGLFRDGGQETQYF. The CDR3 nucleotides read TGCGCCAGCAGCACCCGTGGTCTTTTCCGGGACGGAGGGCAAGAGACCCAGTACTTC.

By proportion, this clone is medium-sized. The chain recombines TRBV6-1 with TRBJ2-7; perhaps TRBD2 as D (6 bases). Germline V gives CDR1 MNHNS, CDR2 SASEGT. Trimming removed 2 bases at V and 2 bases at J, with 16 bases between. The CDR3 extends over 16 amino acids. DNA of the CDR3: TGTGCCAGCAGTGAAAGTTCGGGGCGGGGTCCCTACGAGCAGTACTTC. This gives the protein CASSESSGRGPYEQYF.

The rearrangement uses TRBV27 and TRBJ2-1, with no clear D. V lost 6 bases and J 4 bases, leaving 16 bases between the germline ends. Germline CDR1 reads MNHEY; CDR2 reads SMNVEV (reference sequence). The CDR3 loop spans 15 amino acids. For the CDR3, the DNA is TGTGCCAGCAGGCAGCGCACAGTGGAGTACAATGAGCAGTTCTTC. Translating gives CASRQRTVEYNEQFF.

The chain carries TRBV29-1 and TRBJ2-7, with D perhaps TRBD2 (6 bases). CDR1 and CDR2 from the germline V gene are SQVTM and ANQGSEA. The V end was cut by 3 bases, the J end by 2 bases, with 11 bases between. The CDR3 totals 13 residues. CDR3 sequence reads: CSVEAGTPYEQYF. The CDR3 region has the DNA TGCAGCGTTGAGGCTGGGACTCCCTACGAGCAGTACTTC.